This is a list of T cell receptor beta chains from one sample in a study of blood T cell repertoires in COVID-19. TCRdb's table, derived via immunoSEQ multiplex PCR, lists solely in-frame clones and lacks some. Of roughly 500,000 clones listed, 85% to 90% are singletons. What was sequenced was PBMCs or T cells enriched from blood (not recorded which). Receptor source: a woman in her forties who had recovered from COVID-19. Both conserved end residues are part of each CDR3. The order of the fields is clone size, V gene, J gene, CDR3 length, D gene, CDR3 protein, CDR3 DNA. A D gene is named only where the DNA matches it firmly. Size is stated for part of the rows, as once, few or many counts, or as a class when the clone is expanded.

NA	TRBV24-1	TRBJ2-1	13	TRBD2	CATSAGGYNEQFF	TGTGCCACCAGTGCGGGGGGTTACAATGAGCAGTTCTTC
NA	TRBV19	TRBJ1-2	11	NA	CASSIGSGYTF	TGTGCCAGTAGTATTGGGAGTGGCTACACCTTC
NA	TRBV6-2/TRBV6-3	TRBJ2-2	14	NA	CASSNYGDTGELFF	TGTGCCAGCAGCAATTACGGAGACACCGGGGAGCTGTTTTTT
NA	TRBV25-1	TRBJ2-3	15	TRBD1	CASSELTGGTDTQYF	TGTGCCAGCAGTGAATTGACAGGGGGCACAGATACGCAGTATTTT
NA	TRBV25-1	TRBJ1-2	14	NA	CASQRDSYSGGYTF	TGTGCCAGCCAACGCGACAGCTATTCGGGTGGCTACACCTTC
NA	TRBV30	TRBJ1-3	15	NA	CAWNLMGDSGNTIYF	TGTGCCTGGAATCTAATGGGAGATTCCGGAAACACCATATATTTT
NA	TRBV29-1	TRBJ1-2	12	NA	CSVYRQNYGYTF	TGCAGCGTTTATAGACAGAACTATGGCTACACCTTC
once	TRBV18	TRBJ1-5	15	TRBD1	CASSPPGQGNQPQHF	TGTGCCAGCTCACCACCGGGACAGGGTAATCAGCCCCAGCATTTT
few	TRBV28	TRBJ1-4	17	NA	CASSLTALTSTNEKLFF	TGTGCCAGCAGTTTGACAGCACTCACCTCAACTAATGAAAAACTGTTTTTT
few	TRBV4-1	TRBJ1-5	16	NA	CASSQEALSRGLPQHF	TGCGCCAGCAGCCAAGAGGCTCTAAGCAGGGGATTGCCCCAGCATTTT
NA	TRBV12-3/TRBV12-4	TRBJ1-2	13	TRBD1	CASSLTGGRSYTF	TGTGCCAGCAGTCTGACAGGGGGCAGGAGCTACACCTTC
NA	TRBV20-1	TRBJ1-2	11	NA	CSARAGFGYTF	TGCAGTGCTAGAGCAGGGTTTGGCTACACCTTC
NA	TRBV5-6	TRBJ1-3	16	NA	CASSLDGRDFGNTIYF	TGTGCCAGCAGCTTGGACGGTCGTGATTTCGGAAACACCATATATTTT
once	TRBV11-3	TRBJ1-4	16	NA	CASSLGWRDVNEKLFF	TGTGCCAGCAGCCTAGGCTGGCGGGACGTTAATGAAAAACTGTTTTTT
NA	TRBV15	TRBJ2-7	15	TRBD1	CATSRAGQGSHEQYF	TGTGCCACCAGCAGGGCGGGACAGGGGAGCCACGAGCAGTACTTC
NA	TRBV11-2	TRBJ2-7	13	NA	CASLRRQGYEQYF	TGTGCCAGCCTCCGCCGCCAGGGGTACGAGCAGTACTTC
NA	TRBV11-3	TRBJ2-1	14	NA	CASSLTGKYNEQFF	TGTGCCAGCAGTTTAACCGGGAAATACAATGAGCAGTTCTTC
NA	TRBV14	TRBJ1-1	15	NA	CASSQRGGLIGEAFF	TGTGCCAGCAGCCAAAGGGGGGGACTAATCGGTGAAGCTTTCTTT
NA	TRBV2	TRBJ2-7	13	NA	CASSYGASYEQYF	TGTGCCAGCAGTTATGGGGCCTCCTACGAGCAGTACTTC
NA	TRBV19	TRBJ1-2	16	NA	CASSTRGSRGNYGYTF	TGTGCCAGTAGTACGAGAGGATCCAGGGGCAACTATGGCTACACCTTC
NA	TRBV19	TRBJ1-2	9	NA	CAVGHGYTF	TGTGCCGTGGGGCATGGCTACACCTTC
NA	TRBV29-1	TRBJ2-1	12	NA	CSARYGINEQFF	TGCAGCGCACGTTACGGGATCAATGAGCAGTTCTTC
NA	TRBV11-2	TRBJ2-7	15	NA	CASSPRADFSYEQYF	TGTGCCAGCAGCCCGAGAGCGGACTTCTCCTACGAGCAGTACTTC
NA	TRBV11-3	TRBJ2-2	15	NA	CASSLRLVSTGELFF	TGTGCCAGCAGCTTGCGACTAGTGTCCACCGGGGAGCTGTTTTTT
NA	TRBV5-1	TRBJ1-4	15	NA	CASSLVPGFNEKLFF	TGCGCCAGCAGCTTGGTTCCCGGTTTTAATGAAAAACTGTTTTTT
NA	TRBV18	TRBJ2-5	13	NA	CASSPESQETQYF	TGTGCCAGCTCACCCGAGAGCCAAGAGACCCAGTACTTC
NA	TRBV9	TRBJ1-6	16	TRBD1	CASSVERGQNNSPLHF	TGTGCCAGCAGCGTCGAGAGGGGACAGAATAATTCACCCCTCCACTTT
NA	TRBV18	TRBJ2-7	14	NA	CASSPRAESYEQYF	TGTGCCAGCTCACCACGCGCGGAGTCCTACGAGCAGTACTTC
NA	TRBV6-2/TRBV6-3	TRBJ1-1	15	TRBD1	CASSPTGTANTEAFF	TGTGCCAGCAGCCCAACCGGGACAGCGAACACTGAAGCTTTCTTT
NA	TRBV7-2	TRBJ1-2	16	NA	CASSLASGGQGYGYTF	TGTGCCAGCAGCTTAGCGTCGGGTGGGCAGGGCTATGGCTACACCTTC
NA	TRBV29-1	TRBJ1-5	16	TRBD1	CSVVYVTGGSNQPQHF	TGCAGCGTTGTATATGTTACAGGGGGTAGCAATCAGCCCCAGCATTTT
NA	TRBV6-1	TRBJ1-5	14	NA	CASNADGQIQPQHF	TGTGCCAGCAACGCCGACGGACAGATTCAGCCCCAGCATTTT
NA	TRBV30	TRBJ2-3	14	NA	CASTFGERPDTQYF	TGTGCCTCGACTTTTGGTGAGCGGCCAGATACGCAGTATTTT
NA	TRBV3-1/TRBV3-2	TRBJ1-5	16	NA	CASSQDPTPSNQPQHF	TGTGCCAGCAGCCAAGACCCGACACCTAGCAATCAGCCCCAGCATTTT
NA	TRBV7-2	TRBJ1-5	13	NA	CASSVRGDQPQHF	TGTGCCAGCAGCGTCCGAGGAGATCAGCCCCAGCATTTT
once	TRBV14	TRBJ2-3	14	NA	CASRPAGIPDTQYF	TGTGCCAGCAGACCGGCAGGAATACCAGATACGCAGTATTTT
NA	TRBV15	TRBJ2-5	15	TRBD1	CATSRDRTGAETQYF	TGTGCCACCAGCAGAGATCGGACAGGGGCCGAGACCCAGTACTTC
NA	TRBV19	TRBJ1-1	16	NA	CASMVTGPPFYTEAFF	TGTGCCAGTATGGTAACAGGTCCTCCCTTTTACACTGAAGCTTTCTTT